The next 14 T cell receptor beta chains were all read from a single sample in a study of control samples from healthy donors and cancer patients. Clones were read by immunoSEQ multiplex PCR, and TCRdb kept only the in-frame ones, dropping some. The data contain 55,000 to 75,000 clones, over 75% of them singletons. The sequencing input was PBMCs. The receptor source for this set is a woman aged 45 to 65 with head and neck cancer.

V and J are TRBV6-5 and TRBJ1-4; 8 nucleotides match TRBD1. Germline lookup yields CDR1 MNHEY and CDR2 SVGAGI. The CDR3 is 13 amino acids. Trimming cost V 10 bases and J 8 bases; bases outside gene matches: 9. CDR3 in amino acids: CATAFRQGEKLFF. In nucleotides, the CDR3 is TGTGCCACCGCCTTCCGACAGGGGGAAAAACTGTTTTTT.

This sequence joins TRBV4-3 and TRBJ1-1, with D tentatively TRBD1 (6 bases). Germline V CDR1 and CDR2: LGHNA, YSLEER. V lost 0 bases to trimming and J lost 5 bases, with 19 bases between them. The CDR3 consists of 17 residues. CDR3 in amino acids: CASSQDRFGGRNTEAFF. Written as DNA, the CDR3 is TGCGCCAGCAGCCAAGATAGGTTCGGGGGGCGGAATACTGAAGCTTTCTTT.

The rearrangement uses TRBV3-1 (or the pseudogene TRBV3-2) and TRBJ2-2; D may be TRBD1 (5 bases). The germline CDR1 and CDR2 sequences are LGHDT and YNNKEL (reference sequence). The CDR3 runs 14 residues. V dropped 2 bases and J dropped 4 bases, with 8 bases sitting between them. Here the CDR3 DNA reads TGTGCCAGCAGCCAAAGCCAGGGCACCGGGGAGCTGTTTTTT. Encoded protein: CASSQSQGTGELFF.

The chain joins TRBV9 to TRBJ1-1, with D possibly being TRBD1 (5 bases). Germline CDR1 reads SGDLS; CDR2 reads YYNGEE. The CDR3 extends over 17 amino acids. V was cut by 4 bases and J by 3 bases, with 22 bases left in between. The CDR3 loop is CASSPQVSGHLDTEAFF. The CDR3 DNA reads as TGTGCCAGCAGCCCCCAGGTATCAGGGCACTTGGACACTGAAGCTTTCTTT.

The J gene is TRBJ2-1, the V gene TRBV18, with TRBD1 matching 9 bases. This CDR3 has 21 residues. In germline, CDR1 is KGHSH, CDR2 LQKENI. With V trimmed by 5 bases and J by 5 bases, 25 bases remained unmatched. DNA for the CDR3: TGTGCCAGCTCATCGACAACGCTGTTGAGACAGGGGGGCCGCAGGAACAATGAGCAGTTCTTC. It encodes CASSSTTLLRQGGRRNNEQFF.

For the CDR3, the DNA is TGCAGTGCTAGAGCCCAGTACGAGCAGTACTTC. It yields the protein CSARAQYEQYF. The genes are TRBV20-1 and TRBJ2-7; no clear D. This CDR3 is 11 amino acids long. V was pared by 1 base and J by 4 bases, with 5 bases between. Germline values: CDR1 DFQATT, CDR2 SNEGSKA (reference sequence).

The V and J genes are TRBV12-3 or TRBV12-4 and TRBJ2-7; TRBD1 matches 9 bases. Trimming took 3 bases from V and 7 from J; bases not matched to a gene: 4. This CDR3 comprises 13 residues. The CDR3 DNA reads as TGTGCCAGCAGTTTGGGGACAGGGAGGGAGCAGTACTTC. This gives the protein CASSLGTGREQYF.

This clone was found once. This chain connects TRBV9 to TRBJ2-7, with TRBD1 matching over 9 bases. After removal of 6 bases from V and 6 bases from J, the junction contained 22 bases not matched to a gene. The germline gives CDR1 SGDLS, CDR2 YYNGEE. This CDR3 has 18 amino acids. CDR3 sequence (DNA): TGTGCCAGCAAGAACTCGGACAGGGGTCCTTTTTGGGGTCCCGAGCAGTACTTC. It yields the protein CASKNSDRGPFWGPEQYF.

This chain joins TRBV7-9 and TRBJ1-6, with D possibly matching TRBD1 (5 bases). The germline V gene has CDR1 SEHNR and CDR2 FQNEAQ (reference sequence). V was shortened by 5 bases and J by 11 bases, with 22 bases between the two germline ends. CDR3 size: 16 residues. CDR3 sequence (DNA): TGTGCCAGCAGCCTCGGGGCTAGGACACCTCCACCACCCCTCCACTTT. Its translation: CASSLGARTPPPPLHF.

The gene calls are TRBV29-1 and TRBJ2-7, with TRBD2 matching over 10 bases. CDR3 length: 14 amino acids. J was trimmed by 4 bases and V by 3 bases; bases with no gene match: 6. Germline loops: CDR1 SQVTM, CDR2 ANQGSEA. CDR3 coding DNA: TGCAGCGTTGAGGTGCTAGCGGGGGTTTACGAGCAGTACTTC. Its protein is CSVEVLAGVYEQYF.

This clone was detected a few times. V and J are TRBV6-4 and TRBJ2-3; 10 nucleotides line up with TRBD2. V gave up 3 bases and J gave up 7 bases; unmatched junction bases: 7. Germline CDR1 MRHNA, CDR2 SNTAGT. This CDR3 is 15 amino acids long. CDR3 DNA sequence: TGTGCCAGCAGTGAGCGAGCGGGGGGGCTATATACGCAGTATTTT. It is translated as CASSERAGGLYTQYF.

The chain joins TRBV7-8 to TRBJ2-7; D perhaps matches TRBD1 (5 bases). This CDR3 is built from 14 residues. The ends were cut back, 7 bases at V and 3 bases at J, with 16 bases in the middle. Looked up from germline, CDR1 is SGHVS and CDR2 is FQNEAQ. CDR3 protein: CASTQGRGIYEQYF. CDR3 nucleotides: TGTGCCAGCACCCAAGGTAGGGGTATCTACGAGCAGTACTTC.

The genes are TRBV7-2 and TRBJ1-3; tentative D call: TRBD1 (5 bases). CDR3 length: 17 residues. The V and J ends lost 2 bases and 0 bases respectively, with 14 bases between them. Germline V gene sequence: CDR1 SGHTA, CDR2 FQGNSA. The CDR3 loop reads CASSLFKRGRSGNTIYF. In DNA form, the CDR3 reads TGTGCCAGCAGCTTATTTAAAAGGGGTCGCTCTGGAAACACCATATATTTT.

The V gene is TRBV6-5, the J gene TRBJ2-3; D unclear. The V end lost 2 bases, the J end lost 2 bases, and 8 bases lay between the germline ends. Looked up from germline, CDR1 is MNHEY and CDR2 is SVGAGI. This CDR3 region has 14 residues. The DNA of the CDR3 is TGTGCCAGCAGTTACGGCCAGTACACAGATACGCAGTATTTT. This codes for CASSYGQYTDTQYF.